Below are 3 T cell receptor beta chains sequenced from a single sample in a study of shared clonotypes between healthy human individuals. Some clones are missing from TCRdb's copy, which holds only in-frame ones; the method was immunoSEQ multiplex PCR. In the table there are about 450,000 clones, around 79% of which are singletons. Sequencing input: PBMCs. These receptors were collected from a woman aged 35 to 49 in good health. Some clones in this sample may be carry-over from other donors' samples.

Here the CDR3 reads CASSEGPSGSGIEQYF. The CDR3, as DNA: TGTGCCAGCAGTGAAGGTCCTAGCGGGAGTGGGATCGAGCAGTACTTC. The rearrangement links TRBV2 to TRBJ2-7; 10 bases fit TRBD2. The CDR3 consists of 16 residues. V shed 1 base and J 6 bases; nucleotides not matched to a gene: 9. Looked up from germline, CDR1 is SNHLY and CDR2 is FYNNEI.

The genes are TRBV4-2 and TRBJ2-6; D could derive from TRBD1 or TRBD2 (5 bases each). This CDR3 contains 17 residues. Germline CDR1 LGHNA, CDR2 YNFKEQ. Between the trimmed V and J ends, which lost 2 bases and 0 bases, there was a span of 11 bases. In DNA, the CDR3 is TGTGCCAGCAGCCAATCGGGACGCCACTCTGGGGCCAACGTCCTGACTTTC. This encodes CASSQSGRHSGANVLTF.

The gene calls are TRBV19 and TRBJ2-7, with D tentatively TRBD1 (6 bases). The CDR3 has 14 amino acids. Germline CDR1 is LNHDA and CDR2 is SQIVND (reference sequence). V was clipped by 10 bases and J by 0 bases, with 16 bases between them. CDR3: CATATTGHSYEQYF. In DNA form, the CDR3 reads TGTGCCACCGCGACCACAGGGCACTCCTACGAGCAGTACTTC.